This T cell receptor (beta chain) was captured in a study of human T cells and chemical hapten exposure. Study context: Patch testing was performed with 0.01% DPC on the upper back, with reading at 6 days.

The CDR3 runs 18 residues. Germline values: CDR1 MDHEN, CDR2 SYDVKM. Trimming took 7 bases from V and 2 from J; bases not matched to a gene: 17. Time point of the sample: patch test 1, 2 weeks after DPC sensitization. Documented treatment: therapeutic diphenylcyclopropenone sensitization with weekly scalp DPC. TCRdb reprocessed the RACE reads via MiXCR and lists one record per CDR3 protein. The table includes around 300,000 distinct CDR3 sequences, roughly 6.9% detected once. This chain links TRBV28 with TRBJ1-5; 7 positions agree with TRBD1. Here the sequenced sample was whole blood, taken in connection with sensitization to the hapten diphenylcyclopropenone (DPC). The source is a woman aged 18-35 years with alopecia areata. Some clones in this sample may be carry-over from other donors' samples. The CDR3 DNA follows: TGTGCCAGCACCGCATTGGGTGCAGGGGGGCTAGGCAATCAGCCCCAGCATTTT. It specifies CASTALGAGGLGNQPQHF.